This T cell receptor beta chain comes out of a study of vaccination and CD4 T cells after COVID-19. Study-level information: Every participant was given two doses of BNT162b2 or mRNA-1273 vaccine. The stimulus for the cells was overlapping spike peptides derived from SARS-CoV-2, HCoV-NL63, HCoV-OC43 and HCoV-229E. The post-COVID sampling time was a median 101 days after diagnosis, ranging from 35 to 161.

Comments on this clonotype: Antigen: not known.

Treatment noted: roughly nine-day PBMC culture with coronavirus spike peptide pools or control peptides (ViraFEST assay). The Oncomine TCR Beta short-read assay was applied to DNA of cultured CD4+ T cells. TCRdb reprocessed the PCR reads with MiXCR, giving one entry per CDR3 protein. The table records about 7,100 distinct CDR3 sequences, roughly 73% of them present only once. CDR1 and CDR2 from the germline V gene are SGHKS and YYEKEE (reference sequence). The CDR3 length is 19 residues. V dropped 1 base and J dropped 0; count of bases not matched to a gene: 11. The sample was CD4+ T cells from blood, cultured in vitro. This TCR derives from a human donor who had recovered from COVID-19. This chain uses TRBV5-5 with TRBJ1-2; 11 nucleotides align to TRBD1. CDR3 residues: CASSLWGTGGPMTNYGYTF. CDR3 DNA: TGTGCCAGCAGCTTGTGGGGGACAGGGGGTCCAATGACTAACTATGGCTACACCTTC.